These T cell receptor beta chains were read from a single sample in a study of T cell repertoires in cytomegalovirus infection. These TCRs are of unknown antigen specificity. TCRdb analysed the reads with MiXCR anew, one entry per CDR3 protein. The data show about 770,000 distinct CDR3 sequences, with about 29% seen just once and about an eighth held by the top ten. The source material was cultured CD8+ T cells from PBMCs, sampled from culture after CMV antigen stimulation. Source of these receptors: a human donor in good health (CMV status not recorded). Some clones in this sample may be carry-over from other donors' samples. Each CDR3 is given with its conserved first and last residue. D genes are given only for firm matches. Not every row has a clone size; where given, it reads once, few, many or a size class.

TRBJ2-1 TRBV6-2/TRBV6-3 once - TGTGCCAGCAGTTATAGCCCCTACGACAATGAGCAGTTCTTC CASSYSPYDNEQFF
TRBJ2-7 TRBV27 - - TGTGCCAGCAGTTTAGACTTGAGGGAGCAGTACTTC CASSLDLREQYF
TRBJ2-7 TRBV27 - TRBD2 TGTGCCAGCAGTTCACAGGATAGCGGGGGGCCAGAGCAGTACTTC CASSSQDSGGPEQYF
TRBJ1-2 TRBV28 few - TGTGCCAGCAGTTTGTACGGCTCGGGTGGCTACACCTTC CASSLYGSGGYTF
TRBJ1-5 TRBV27 many TRBD1 TGTGCCAGCAGTTTATCGAGGACAGGGTACGGTCAGCCCCAGCATTTT CASSLSRTGYGQPQHF
TRBJ1-1 TRBV6-2/TRBV6-3 - - TGTGCCAGCAGTTACTCGGCCGATGGGGGGGGCACTGAAGCTTTCTTT CASSYSADGGGTEAFF
TRBJ2-1 TRBV6-2/TRBV6-3 - TRBD2 TGTGCCAGCAGTTATGAGAAGGCGGGGGGGCTCGATGAGCAGTTCTTC CASSYEKAGGLDEQFF
TRBJ1-2 TRBV2 once - TGTGCCAGCGGGGTCTCAAGCCCCTATGGCTACACCTTC CASGVSSPYGYTF
TRBJ2-7 TRBV5-1 - - TGCGCCAGCAGCTGGGGACCTGGATTAAAAGAGCAGTACTTC CASSWGPGLKEQYF
TRBJ2-3 TRBV7-2 - - TGTGCCAGCAGCTTCACAGGATCAATCCCAGATACGCAGTATTTT CASSFTGSIPDTQYF
TRBJ1-6 TRBV11-2 - - TGTGCCAGCAGCCCTGCGCGGGGTCCGTATAATTCACCCCTCCACTTT CASSPARGPYNSPLHF
TRBJ1-2 TRBV7-9 - TRBD1 TGTGCCAGCAGCTTAGGGGGACAGGGAGACTACACCTTC CASSLGGQGDYTF
TRBJ2-5 TRBV27 - - TGTGCCAGCAGTTTCGACGGGGGGCCGGTCGAGACCCAGTACTTC CASSFDGGPVETQYF
TRBJ2-5 TRBV7-6 - - TGTGCTAGCAGCTCGGACAGTGGGGAGACCCAGTACTTC CASSSDSGETQYF
TRBJ1-6 TRBV6-4 few TRBD1 TGTGCCAGCAGTGACCCCCTACTTGGGACAGGGAGAGAAAATTCACCCCTCCACTTT CASSDPLLGTGRENSPLHF
TRBJ2-1 TRBV28 - - TGTGCCAGCAGTTCATCCAGGACTATCGACAATGAGCAGTTCTTC CASSSSRTIDNEQFF
TRBJ2-5 TRBV5-6 - - TGTGCCAGCAGCTTGGAATTTTGGGAGACCCAGTACTTC CASSLEFWETQYF
TRBJ2-7 TRBV27 - TRBD2 TGTGCCAGCCTTCCCCGGGGAGGGCACTCCTACGAGCAGTACTTC CASLPRGGHSYEQYF
TRBJ2-3 TRBV27 - - TGTGCCAGCAGTTTAGTGGGGAATCTTCGCACAGATACGCAGTATTTT CASSLVGNLRTDTQYF
TRBJ2-1 TRBV6-2/TRBV6-3 many - TGTGCCAGCACGCAGGTCCATTACAATGAGCAGTTCTTC CASTQVHYNEQFF